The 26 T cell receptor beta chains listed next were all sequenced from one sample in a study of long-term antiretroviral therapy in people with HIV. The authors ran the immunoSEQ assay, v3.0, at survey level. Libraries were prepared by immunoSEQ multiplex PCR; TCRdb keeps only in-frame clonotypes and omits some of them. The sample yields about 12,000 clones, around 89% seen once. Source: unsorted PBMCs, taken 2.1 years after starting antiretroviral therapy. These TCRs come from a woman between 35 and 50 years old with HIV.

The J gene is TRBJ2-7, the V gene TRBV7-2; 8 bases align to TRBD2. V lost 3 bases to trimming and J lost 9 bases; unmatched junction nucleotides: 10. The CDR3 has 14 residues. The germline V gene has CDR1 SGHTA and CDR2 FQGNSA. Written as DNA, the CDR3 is TGTGCCAGCAGCTTCGGGGGGGGAGTTATTCGGCAGTACTTC. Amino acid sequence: CASSFGGGVIRQYF.

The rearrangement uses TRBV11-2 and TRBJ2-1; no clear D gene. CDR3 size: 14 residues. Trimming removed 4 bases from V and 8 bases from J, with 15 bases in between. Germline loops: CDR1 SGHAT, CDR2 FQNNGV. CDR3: CASSSPPGADEQFF. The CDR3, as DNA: TGTGCCAGCAGCTCCCCCCCTGGTGCCGATGAGCAGTTCTTC.

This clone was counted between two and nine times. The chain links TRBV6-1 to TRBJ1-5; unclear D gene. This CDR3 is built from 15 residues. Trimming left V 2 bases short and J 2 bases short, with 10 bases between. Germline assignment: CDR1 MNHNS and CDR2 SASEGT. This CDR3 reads CASSESQSGNQPQHF. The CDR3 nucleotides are TGTGCCAGCAGTGAATCCCAGAGTGGCAATCAGCCCCAGCATTTT.

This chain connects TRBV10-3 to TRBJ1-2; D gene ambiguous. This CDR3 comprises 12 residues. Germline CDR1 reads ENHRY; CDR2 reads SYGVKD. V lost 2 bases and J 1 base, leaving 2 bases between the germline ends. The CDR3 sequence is CAISERNYGYTF. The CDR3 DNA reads TGTGCCATCAGTGAGCGTAACTATGGCTACACCTTC.

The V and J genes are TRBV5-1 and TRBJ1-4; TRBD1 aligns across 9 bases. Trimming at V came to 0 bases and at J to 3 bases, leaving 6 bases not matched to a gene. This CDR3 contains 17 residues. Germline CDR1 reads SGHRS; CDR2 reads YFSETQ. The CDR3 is CASSLAGTGLSNEKLFF. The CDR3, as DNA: TGCGCCAGCAGCTTGGCCGGGACAGGGCTTTCTAATGAAAAACTGTTTTTT.

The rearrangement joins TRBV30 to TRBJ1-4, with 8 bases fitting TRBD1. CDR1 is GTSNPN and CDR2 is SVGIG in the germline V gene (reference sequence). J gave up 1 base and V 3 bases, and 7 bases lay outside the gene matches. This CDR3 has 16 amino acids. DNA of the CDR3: TGTGCCTGGAGGAAAGGACAGGGTAGAACTAATGAAAAACTGTTTTTT. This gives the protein CAWRKGQGRTNEKLFF.

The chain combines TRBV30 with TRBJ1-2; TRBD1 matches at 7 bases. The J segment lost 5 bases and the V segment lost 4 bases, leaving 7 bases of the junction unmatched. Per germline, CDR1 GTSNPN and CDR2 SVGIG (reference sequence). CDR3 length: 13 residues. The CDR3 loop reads CAWTLTGSYGYTF. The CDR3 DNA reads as TGTGCCTGGACCCTGACAGGGAGTTATGGCTACACCTTC.

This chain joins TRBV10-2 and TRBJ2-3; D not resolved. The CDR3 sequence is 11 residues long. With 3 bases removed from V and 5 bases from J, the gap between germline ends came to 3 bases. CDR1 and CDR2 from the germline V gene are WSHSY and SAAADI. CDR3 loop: CASSEIDTQYF. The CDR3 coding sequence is TGCGCCAGCAGTGAAATAGATACGCAGTATTTT.

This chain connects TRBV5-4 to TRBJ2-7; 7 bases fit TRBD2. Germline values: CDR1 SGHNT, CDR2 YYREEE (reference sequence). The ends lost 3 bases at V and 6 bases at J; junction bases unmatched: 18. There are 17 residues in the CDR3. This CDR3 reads CASSSGGGASLSPEQYF. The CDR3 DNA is TGTGCCAGCAGCTCAGGCGGGGGAGCCTCTCTCTCGCCCGAGCAGTACTTC.

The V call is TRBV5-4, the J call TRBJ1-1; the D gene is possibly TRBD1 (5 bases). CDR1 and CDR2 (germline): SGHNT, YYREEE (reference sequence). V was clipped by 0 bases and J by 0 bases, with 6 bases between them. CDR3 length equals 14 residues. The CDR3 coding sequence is TGTGCCAGCAGCTTGGACAGGATGAACACTGAAGCTTTCTTT. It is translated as CASSLDRMNTEAFF.

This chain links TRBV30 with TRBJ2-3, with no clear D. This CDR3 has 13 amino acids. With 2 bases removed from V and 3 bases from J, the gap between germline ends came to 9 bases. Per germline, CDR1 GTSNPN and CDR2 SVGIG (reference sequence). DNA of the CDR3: TGTGCCTGGAGTTCTCTGATGACAGATACGCAGTATTTT. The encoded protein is CAWSSLMTDTQYF.

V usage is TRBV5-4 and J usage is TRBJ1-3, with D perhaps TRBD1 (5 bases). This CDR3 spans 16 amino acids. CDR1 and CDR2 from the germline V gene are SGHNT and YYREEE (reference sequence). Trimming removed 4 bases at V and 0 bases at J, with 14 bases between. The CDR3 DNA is TGTGCCAGCAGCCTGGGGCATGGGGCCTCTGGAAACACCATATATTTT. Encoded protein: CASSLGHGASGNTIYF.

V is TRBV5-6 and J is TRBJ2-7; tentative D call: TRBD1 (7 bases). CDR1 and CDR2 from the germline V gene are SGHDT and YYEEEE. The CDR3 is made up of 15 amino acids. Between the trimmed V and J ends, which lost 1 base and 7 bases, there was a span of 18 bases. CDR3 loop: CASSLNRRGLQEQYF. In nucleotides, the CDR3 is TGTGCCAGCAGCTTGAACAGGAGGGGGCTTCAAGAGCAGTACTTC.

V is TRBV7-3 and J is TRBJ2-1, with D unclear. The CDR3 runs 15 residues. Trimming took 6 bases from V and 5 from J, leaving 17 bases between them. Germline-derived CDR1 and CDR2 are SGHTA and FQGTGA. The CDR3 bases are TGTGCCAGCAGTTTACAGCCCTTCGGACACAATGAGCAGTTCTTC. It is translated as CASSLQPFGHNEQFF.

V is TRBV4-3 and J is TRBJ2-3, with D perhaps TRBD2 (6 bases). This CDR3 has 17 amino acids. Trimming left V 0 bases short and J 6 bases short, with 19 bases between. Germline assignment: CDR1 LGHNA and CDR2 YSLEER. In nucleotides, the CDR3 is TGCGCCAGCAGCCAAGAGTCCCCCGGTGGGGCGGGGGATACGCAGTATTTT. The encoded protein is CASSQESPGGAGDTQYF.

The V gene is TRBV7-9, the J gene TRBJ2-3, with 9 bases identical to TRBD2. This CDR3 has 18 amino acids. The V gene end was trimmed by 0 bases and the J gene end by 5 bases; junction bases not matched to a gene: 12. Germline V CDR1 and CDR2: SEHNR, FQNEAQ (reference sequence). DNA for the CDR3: TGTGCCAGCAGCTTAGCGAGGGGAGCGGGGGGCCTTGGAGATACGCAGTATTTT. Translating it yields CASSLARGAGGLGDTQYF.

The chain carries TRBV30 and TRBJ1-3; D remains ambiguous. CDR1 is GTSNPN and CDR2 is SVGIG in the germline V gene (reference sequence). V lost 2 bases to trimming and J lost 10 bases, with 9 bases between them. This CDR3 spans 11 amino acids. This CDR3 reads CAWSPGRTIYF. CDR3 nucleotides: TGTGCCTGGAGTCCGGGCCGAACCATATATTTT.

The DNA for the CDR3 is TGTGCCAGCAGCCAAGATATAGGGGGCGAGGGCACTGAAGCTTTCTTT. Translation gives CASSQDIGGEGTEAFF. The rearrangement links TRBV14 to TRBJ1-1, with TRBD1 matching 7 bases. The CDR3 spans 16 residues. Germline lookup yields CDR1 SGHDN and CDR2 FVKESK. The V gene end was trimmed by 0 bases and the J gene end by 4 bases; junction bases not matched to a gene: 8.

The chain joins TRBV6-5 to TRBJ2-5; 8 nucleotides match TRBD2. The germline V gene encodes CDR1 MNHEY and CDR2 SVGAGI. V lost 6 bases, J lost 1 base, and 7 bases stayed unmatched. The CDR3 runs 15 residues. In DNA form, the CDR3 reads TGTGCCAGCAGATTCCGGGGGGGGCTCCAAGAGACCCAGTACTTC. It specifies CASRFRGGLQETQYF.

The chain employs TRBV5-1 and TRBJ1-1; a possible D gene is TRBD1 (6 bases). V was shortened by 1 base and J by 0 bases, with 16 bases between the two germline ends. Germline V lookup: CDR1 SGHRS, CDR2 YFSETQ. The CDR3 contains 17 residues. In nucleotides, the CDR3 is TGCGCCAGCAGCTTGATGTCCACGGGACACCTGAACACTGAAGCTTTCTTT. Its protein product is CASSLMSTGHLNTEAFF.

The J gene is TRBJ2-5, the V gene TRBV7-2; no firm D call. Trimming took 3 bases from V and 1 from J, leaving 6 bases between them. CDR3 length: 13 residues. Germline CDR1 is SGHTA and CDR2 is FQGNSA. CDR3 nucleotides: TGTGCCAGCAGCTTTCACGGCCAAGAGACCCAGTACTTC. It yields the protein CASSFHGQETQYF. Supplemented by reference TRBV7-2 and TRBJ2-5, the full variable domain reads GAGVSQSPSNKVTEKGKDVELRCDPISGHTALYWYRQSLGQGLEFLIYFQGNSAPDKSGLPSDRFSAERTGGSVSTLTIQRTQQEDSAVYLCASSFHGQETQYFGPGTRLLVL.

CDR3 protein: CASSARGPRDEQFF. CDR3 nucleotide sequence: TGTGCCAGCAGCGCCCGGGGGCCCAGGGATGAGCAGTTCTTC. The V call is TRBV11-2, the J call TRBJ2-1; TRBD1 or TRBD2 may be the D gene (6 bases each). The CDR3 is 14 residues long. V lost 5 bases and J lost 8, with 16 bases in between. Germline V gives CDR1 SGHAT, CDR2 FQNNGV.

The CDR3 reads CAIGTDEAFF. In nucleotides, the CDR3 is TGTGCCATCGGGACAGACGAAGCTTTCTTT. This sequence joins TRBV10-3 and TRBJ1-1, with 7 bases fitting TRBD1. Unmatched junction bases numbered 2, after V lost 8 bases and J lost 8 bases. Germline CDR1 ENHRY, CDR2 SYGVKD. The CDR3 consists of 10 residues.

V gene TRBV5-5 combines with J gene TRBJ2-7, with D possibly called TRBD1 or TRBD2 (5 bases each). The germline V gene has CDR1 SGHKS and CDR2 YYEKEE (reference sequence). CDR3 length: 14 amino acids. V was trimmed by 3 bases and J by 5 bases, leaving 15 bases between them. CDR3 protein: CASSSQWGRNEQYF. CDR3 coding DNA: TGTGCCAGCAGCTCACAATGGGGGAGAAACGAGCAGTACTTC.

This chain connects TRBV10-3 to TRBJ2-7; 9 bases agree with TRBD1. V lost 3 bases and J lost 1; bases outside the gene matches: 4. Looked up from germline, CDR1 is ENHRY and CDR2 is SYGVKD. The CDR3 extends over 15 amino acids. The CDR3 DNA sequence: TGTGCCATCAGTGAACCGGGACAGGGTTCCTACGAGCAGTACTTC. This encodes CAISEPGQGSYEQYF.

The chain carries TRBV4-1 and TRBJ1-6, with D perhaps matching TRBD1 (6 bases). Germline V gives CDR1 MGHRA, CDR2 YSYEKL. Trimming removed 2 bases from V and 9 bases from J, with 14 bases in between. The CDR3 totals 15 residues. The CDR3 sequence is CASSQWDKSGSPLHF. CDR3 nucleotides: TGCGCCAGCAGCCAATGGGACAAATCAGGTTCACCCCTCCACTTT.